This T cell receptor beta chain was retrieved from a study of HIV-infected patients and healthy controls. This clonotype was picked up a small number of times. Germline lookup yields CDR1 LNHDA and CDR2 SQIVND (reference sequence). V shed 5 bases, J shed 4 bases, and the junction held 4 bases outside the gene matches. The CDR3 has 14 amino acids. TCRdb used MiXCR to reprocess the 5' RACE reads, holding one entry per CDR3 protein. Here the sample spans around 18,000 distinct CDR3 sequences, 15% to 20% being singletons. Sequenced material: CD8+ T cells from blood. The receptor was isolated from a human donor in good health. The chain carries TRBV19 and TRBJ2-2, with 7 nucleotides matching TRBD2. The CDR3 sequence: CASSSGTTTGELFF. In DNA, the CDR3 is TGTGCCAGTAGTTCCGGGACTACCACCGGGGAGCTGTTTTTT.